This passage covers 16 T cell receptor beta chains from one sample sequenced in a study of blood T cell repertoires in COVID-19. Sequenced by immunoSEQ multiplex PCR; TCRdb stores in-frame clones only, minus some. The sample contains just under 60,000 clones, around nine tenths of which appear only once. Material: peripheral blood. Receptor source: a human donor with active COVID-19. The donor label of this sample is uncertain.

The rearrangement joins TRBV30 to TRBJ2-3; TRBD2 matches at 11 bases. V gave up 8 bases and J gave up 2 bases; unmatched junction bases: 9. The CDR3 has 15 amino acids. In germline, CDR1 is GTSNPN, CDR2 SVGIG (reference sequence). The CDR3 DNA is TGTGCCGGGACCATGACTAGCGGGATCACAGATACGCAGTATTTT. Translated: CAGTMTSGITDTQYF.

The genes are TRBV5-1 and TRBJ1-1, with 7 bases aligning to TRBD1. This CDR3 comprises 14 residues. The germline CDR1 and CDR2 sequences are SGHRS and YFSETQ. V dropped 0 bases and J dropped 1; count of bases not matched to a gene: 0. This chain's CDR3 is CASSLDRGNTEAFF. In nucleotides, the CDR3 is TGCGCCAGCAGCTTGGACAGGGGGAACACTGAAGCTTTCTTT. The full variable domain, completed using reference TRBV5-1 and TRBJ1-1, is KAGVTQTPRYLIKTRGQQVTLSCSPISGHRSVSWYQQTPGQGLQFLFEYFSETQRNKGNFPGRFSGRQFSNSRSEMNVSTLELGDSALYLCASSLDRGNTEAFFGQGTRLTVV.

The chain has TRBV7-2 and TRBJ2-3, with 11 bases lining up with TRBD2. The germline gives CDR1 SGHTA, CDR2 FQGNSA. V shed 5 bases and J 11 bases; nucleotides not matched to a gene: 12. The CDR3 totals 15 residues. The CDR3, as DNA: TGTGCCAGCAGCCAGACCCTAGCGGGAGGCCCTATGCAGTATTTT. This codes for CASSQTLAGGPMQYF. The whole variable domain, remainder taken from reference TRBV7-2 and TRBJ2-3, is GAGVSQSPSNKVTEKGKDVELRCDPISGHTALYWYRQSLGQGLEFLIYFQGNSAPDKSGLPSDRFSAERTGGSVSTLTIQRTQQEDSAVYLCASSQTLAGGPMQYFGPGTRLTVL.

V gene TRBV4-3 combines with J gene TRBJ2-5; D perhaps matches TRBD2 (5 bases). This CDR3 spans 13 amino acids. Germline V CDR1 and CDR2: LGHNA, YSLEER. Trimming stripped 4 bases from V and 7 bases from J, with 13 bases between. Here the CDR3 DNA reads TGCGCCAGCAGCCGAGGATTCGGAGGGACCCAGTACTTC. Amino acid sequence: CASSRGFGGTQYF.

The chain employs TRBV18 and TRBJ2-1, with D perhaps TRBD1 (6 bases). The CDR3 sequence is 18 residues long. Trimming stripped 6 bases from V and 1 base from J, with 22 bases between. CDR1 and CDR2 from the germline V gene are KGHSH and LQKENI. In nucleotides, the CDR3 is TGTGCCAGCTCCCTCCGGGGACATGACAGGCCTTCCTACAATGAGCAGTTCTTC. The encoded protein is CASSLRGHDRPSYNEQFF.

V and J are TRBV5-3 and TRBJ2-3; 8 positions agree with TRBD2. TRBV5-3 is noted as an ORF with a role that remains uncertain. This CDR3 has 15 amino acids. V was clipped by 2 bases and J by 2 bases; unmatched bases: 4. Here the CDR3 reads CARSLAGDITDTQYF. The DNA for the CDR3 is TGTGCCAGAAGCTTAGCGGGAGACATCACAGATACGCAGTATTTT.

V gene TRBV6-2 or TRBV6-3 combines with J gene TRBJ2-5; 15 nucleotides line up with TRBD2. The trim removed 5 bases at V and 4 bases at J, leaving 11 bases unmatched. Germline V gives CDR1 MNHEY, CDR2 SVGEGT. The CDR3 runs to 18 residues. The chain's CDR3 is CASSLTGLAGGVLETQYF. The CDR3 bases are TGTGCCAGCAGTCTAACGGGACTAGCGGGGGGAGTATTAGAGACCCAGTACTTC.

J is TRBJ1-2 and V is TRBV2; 10 nucleotides align to TRBD1. The CDR3 is made up of 14 amino acids. Trimming at V came to 6 bases and at J to 4 bases, leaving 5 bases not matched to a gene. The germline V gene encodes CDR1 SNHLY and CDR2 FYNNEI. CDR3 in amino acids: CASRGTGAAYGYTF. CDR3 nucleotide sequence: TGTGCCAGCAGGGGGACAGGGGCGGCCTATGGCTACACCTTC.

The CDR3 loop reads CASRPQGAPYNEQFF. The CDR3 nucleotides read TGTGCCAGCAGACCACAGGGGGCTCCCTACAATGAGCAGTTCTTC. The chain employs TRBV6-6 and TRBJ2-1; 9 nucleotides align to TRBD1. The CDR3 runs 15 residues. The V and J ends lost 6 bases and 2 bases, in that order; junction bases with no gene match: 5. The germline CDR1 and CDR2 sequences are MNHNY and SVGAGI (reference sequence).

The CDR3 loop is CASSLTGLRGTYNEQFF. CDR3 nucleotides: TGTGCCAGCAGTTTGACAGGCCTTCGGGGAACTTACAATGAGCAGTTCTTC. V and J are TRBV28 and TRBJ2-1; weak D call: TRBD1 (6 bases). The V end was cut by 3 bases, the J end by 4 bases, with 19 bases between. The CDR3 extends over 17 amino acids. Germline assignment: CDR1 MDHEN and CDR2 SYDVKM. The whole variable domain, remainder taken from reference TRBV28 and TRBJ2-1, is DVKVTQSSRYLVKRTGEKVFLECVQDMDHENMFWYRQDPGLGLRLIYFSYDVKMKEKGDIPEGYSVSREKKERFSLILESASTNQTSMYLCASSLTGLRGTYNEQFFGPGTRLTVL.

V and J are TRBV4-1 and TRBJ2-7; 9 bases agree with TRBD1. Germline V CDR1 and CDR2: MGHRA, YSYEKL. The CDR3 contains 16 residues. V lost 2 bases and J lost 7; bases outside the gene matches: 12. The CDR3 DNA is TGCGCCAGCAGCCAACGGGGGAACAGGGGGCTGGAAGAGCAGTACTTC. Amino acids: CASSQRGNRGLEEQYF.

The chain links TRBV16 to TRBJ1-5; D remains ambiguous. The CDR3 spans 14 residues. Per germline, CDR1 KGHSY and CDR2 FQNENV. V lost 1 base to trimming and J lost 7 bases, with 11 bases between them. The chain's CDR3 is CASSQWAGRQPQHF. DNA for the CDR3: TGTGCCAGCAGCCAATGGGCAGGTCGGCAGCCCCAGCATTTT.

This clone occurred once. This chain uses TRBV9 with TRBJ2-3, with a tentative D call TRBD2 (5 bases). Germline CDR1 is SGDLS and CDR2 is YYNGEE. The V end lost 0 bases, the J end lost 2 bases, and 10 bases lay between the germline ends. The CDR3 totals 15 residues. Here the CDR3 DNA reads TGTGCCAGCAGCGTAGGCCTAGCAGACACAGATACGCAGTATTTT. Translating gives CASSVGLADTDTQYF.

V gene TRBV4-1 combines with J gene TRBJ1-5, with TRBD1 matching over 8 bases. CDR1 is MGHRA, CDR2 YSYEKL, per germline. This CDR3 spans 13 amino acids. J lost 7 bases, V lost 4 bases, and 3 bases had no gene match. The CDR3 sequence is CASSLDREQPQHF. The CDR3 DNA reads as TGCGCCAGCAGCCTGGACAGGGAGCAGCCCCAGCATTTT.

V is TRBV5-6 and J is TRBJ2-1; the D gene is possibly TRBD1 (6 bases). Germline V lookup: CDR1 SGHDT, CDR2 YYEEEE. The CDR3 is 14 residues long. V lost 2 bases and J lost 5, with 11 bases in between. DNA of the CDR3: TGTGCCAGCAGCTTTGTTCGGGACAACAATGAGCAGTTCTTC. The encoded protein is CASSFVRDNNEQFF.

The rearrangement links TRBV18 to TRBJ1-2, with TRBD1 matching 9 bases. V lost 6 bases to trimming and J lost 0 bases; unmatched junction nucleotides: 11. CDR1 is KGHSH, CDR2 LQKENI, per germline. The CDR3 runs to 17 residues. The CDR3 coding sequence is TGTGCCAGCTCTCCCCGAGGGGGACAGGGAACTAACTATGGCTACACCTTC. Translating gives CASSPRGGQGTNYGYTF.